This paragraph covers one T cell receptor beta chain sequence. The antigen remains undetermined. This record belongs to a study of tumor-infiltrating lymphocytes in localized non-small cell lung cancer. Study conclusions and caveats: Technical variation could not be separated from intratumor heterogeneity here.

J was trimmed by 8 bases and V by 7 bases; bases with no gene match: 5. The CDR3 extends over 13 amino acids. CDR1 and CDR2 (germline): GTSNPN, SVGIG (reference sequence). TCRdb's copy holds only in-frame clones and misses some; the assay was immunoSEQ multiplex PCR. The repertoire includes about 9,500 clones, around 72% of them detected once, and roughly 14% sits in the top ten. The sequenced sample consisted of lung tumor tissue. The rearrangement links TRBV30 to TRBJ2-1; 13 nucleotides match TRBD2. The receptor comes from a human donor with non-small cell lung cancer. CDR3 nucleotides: TGTGCCTTAGGACTAGCGGGAGTCTATGAGCAGTTCTTC. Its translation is CALGLAGVYEQFF.